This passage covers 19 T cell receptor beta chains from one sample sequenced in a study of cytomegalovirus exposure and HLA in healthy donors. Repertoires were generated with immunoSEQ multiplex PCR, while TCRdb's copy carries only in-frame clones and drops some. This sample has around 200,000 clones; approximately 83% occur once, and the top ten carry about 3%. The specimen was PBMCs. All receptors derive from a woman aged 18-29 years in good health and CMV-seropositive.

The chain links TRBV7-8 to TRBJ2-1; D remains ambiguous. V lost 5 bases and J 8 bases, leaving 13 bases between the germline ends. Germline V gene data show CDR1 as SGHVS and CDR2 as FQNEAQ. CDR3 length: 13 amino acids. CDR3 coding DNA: TGTGCCAGCAGCGGTAACGGAGAGGATGAGCAGTTCTTC. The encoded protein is CASSGNGEDEQFF. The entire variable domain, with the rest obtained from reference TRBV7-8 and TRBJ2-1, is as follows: GAGVSQSPRYKVAKRGQDVALRCDPISGHVSLFWYQQALGQGPEFLTYFQNEAQLDKSGLPSDRFFAERPEGSVSTLKIQRTQQEDSAVYLCASSGNGEDEQFFGPGTRLTVL.

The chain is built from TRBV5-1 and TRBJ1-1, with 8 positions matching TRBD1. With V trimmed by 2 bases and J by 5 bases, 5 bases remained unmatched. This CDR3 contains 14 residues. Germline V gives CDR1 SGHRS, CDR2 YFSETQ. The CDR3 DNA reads TGCGCCAGCAGCTTCGGACAGGGAGGTACTGAAGCTTTCTTT. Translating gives CASSFGQGGTEAFF.

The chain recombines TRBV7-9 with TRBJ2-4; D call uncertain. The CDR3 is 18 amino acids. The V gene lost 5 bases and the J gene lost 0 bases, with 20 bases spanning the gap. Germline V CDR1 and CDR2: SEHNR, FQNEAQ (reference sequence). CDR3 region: CASSPPLWRDLAKNIQYF. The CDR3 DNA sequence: TGTGCCAGCAGCCCCCCCTTGTGGAGAGATTTAGCCAAAAACATTCAGTACTTC.

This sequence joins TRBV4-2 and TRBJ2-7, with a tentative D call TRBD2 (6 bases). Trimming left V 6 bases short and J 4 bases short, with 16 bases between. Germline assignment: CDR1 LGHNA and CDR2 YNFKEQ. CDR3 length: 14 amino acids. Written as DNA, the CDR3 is TGTGCCAGCAGTCGAGAAATAGCGGATTACGAGCAGTACTTC. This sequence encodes CASSREIADYEQYF.

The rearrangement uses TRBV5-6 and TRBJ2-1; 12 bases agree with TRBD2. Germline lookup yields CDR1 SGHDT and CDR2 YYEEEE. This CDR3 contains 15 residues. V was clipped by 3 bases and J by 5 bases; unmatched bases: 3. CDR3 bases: TGTGCCAGCAGCTCTACTAGCGGGGGGAACAATGAGCAGTTCTTC. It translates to CASSSTSGGNNEQFF. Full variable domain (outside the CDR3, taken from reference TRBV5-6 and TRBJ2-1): DAGVTQSPTHLIKTRGQQVTLRCSPKSGHDTVSWYQQALGQGPQFIFQYYEEEERQRGNFPDRFSGHQFPNYSSELNVNALLLGDSALYLCASSSTSGGNNEQFFGPGTRLTVL.

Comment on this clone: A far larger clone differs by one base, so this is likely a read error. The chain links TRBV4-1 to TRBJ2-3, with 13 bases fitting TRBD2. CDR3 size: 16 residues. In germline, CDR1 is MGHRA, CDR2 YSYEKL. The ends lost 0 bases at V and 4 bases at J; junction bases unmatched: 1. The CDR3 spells CASSQDGTSGADTQYF. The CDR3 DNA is TGCGCCAGCAGCCAAGATGGGACTAGCGGGGCAGATACGCAGTATTTT.

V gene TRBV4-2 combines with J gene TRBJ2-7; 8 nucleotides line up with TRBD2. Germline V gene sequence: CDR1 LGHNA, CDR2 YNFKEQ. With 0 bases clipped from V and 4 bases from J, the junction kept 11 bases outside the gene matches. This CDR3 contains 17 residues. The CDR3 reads CASSQEETSGGAYEQYF. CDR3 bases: TGTGCCAGCAGCCAAGAGGAGACCTCCGGGGGGGCTTACGAGCAGTACTTC.

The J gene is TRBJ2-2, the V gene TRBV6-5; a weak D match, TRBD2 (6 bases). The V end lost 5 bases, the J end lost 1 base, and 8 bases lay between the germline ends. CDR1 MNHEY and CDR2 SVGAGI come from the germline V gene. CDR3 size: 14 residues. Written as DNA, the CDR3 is TGTGCCAGCAGTAGGAGGGTGAACACCGGGGAGCTGTTTTTT. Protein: CASSRRVNTGELFF.

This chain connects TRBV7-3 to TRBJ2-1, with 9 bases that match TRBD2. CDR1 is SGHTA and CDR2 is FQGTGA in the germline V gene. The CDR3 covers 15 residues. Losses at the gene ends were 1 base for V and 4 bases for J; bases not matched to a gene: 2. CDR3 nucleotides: TGTGCCAGCAGCTTAAATAGCGGGGGATACAATGAGCAGTTCTTC. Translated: CASSLNSGGYNEQFF.

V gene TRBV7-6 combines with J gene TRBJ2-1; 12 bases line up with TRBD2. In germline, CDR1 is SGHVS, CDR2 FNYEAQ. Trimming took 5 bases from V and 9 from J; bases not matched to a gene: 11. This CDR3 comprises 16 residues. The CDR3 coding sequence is TGTGCCAGCAGCCCTAATCTAGCGGGGGGGTTGTTTGAGCAGTTCTTC. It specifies CASSPNLAGGLFEQFF.

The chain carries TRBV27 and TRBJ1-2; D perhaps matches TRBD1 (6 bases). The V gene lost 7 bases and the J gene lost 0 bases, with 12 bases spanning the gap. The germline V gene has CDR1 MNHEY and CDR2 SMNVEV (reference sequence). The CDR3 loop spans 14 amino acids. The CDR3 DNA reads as TGTGCCAGCACCCCAGGGGAGTCTAACTATGGCTACACCTTC. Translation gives CASTPGESNYGYTF.

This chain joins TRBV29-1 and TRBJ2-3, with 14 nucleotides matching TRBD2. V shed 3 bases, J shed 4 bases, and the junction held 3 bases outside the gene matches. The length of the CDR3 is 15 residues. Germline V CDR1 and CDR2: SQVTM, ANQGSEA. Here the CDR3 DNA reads TGCAGCGTTGACCGGACTAGCGGGGGGTCAGATACGCAGTATTTT. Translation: CSVDRTSGGSDTQYF.

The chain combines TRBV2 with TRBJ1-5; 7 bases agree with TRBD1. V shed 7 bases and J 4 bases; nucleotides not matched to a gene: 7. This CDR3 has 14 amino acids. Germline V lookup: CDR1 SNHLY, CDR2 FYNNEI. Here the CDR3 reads CASKMDRINQPQHF. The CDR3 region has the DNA TGTGCCAGCAAGATGGACAGGATTAATCAGCCCCAGCATTTT.

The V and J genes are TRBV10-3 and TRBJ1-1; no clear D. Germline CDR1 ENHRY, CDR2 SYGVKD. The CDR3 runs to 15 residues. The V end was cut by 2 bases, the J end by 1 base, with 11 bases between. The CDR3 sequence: CAISERETTNTEAFF. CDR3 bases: TGTGCCATCAGTGAGCGCGAAACTACGAACACTGAAGCTTTCTTT.

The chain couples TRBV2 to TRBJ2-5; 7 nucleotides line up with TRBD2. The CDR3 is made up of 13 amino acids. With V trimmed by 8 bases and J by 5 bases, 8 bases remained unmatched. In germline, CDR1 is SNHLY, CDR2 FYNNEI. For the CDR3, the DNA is TGTGCCAGCGGAGAGCGGGGAGAGGAGACCCAGTACTTC. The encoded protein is CASGERGEETQYF.

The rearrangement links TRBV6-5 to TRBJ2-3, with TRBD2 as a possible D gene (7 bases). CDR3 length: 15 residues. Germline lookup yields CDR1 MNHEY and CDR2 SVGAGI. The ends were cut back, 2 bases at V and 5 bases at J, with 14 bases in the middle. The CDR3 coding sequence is TGTGCCAGCAGTTACGGGGGGGGGCCTGTAGATACGCAGTATTTT. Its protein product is CASSYGGGPVDTQYF.

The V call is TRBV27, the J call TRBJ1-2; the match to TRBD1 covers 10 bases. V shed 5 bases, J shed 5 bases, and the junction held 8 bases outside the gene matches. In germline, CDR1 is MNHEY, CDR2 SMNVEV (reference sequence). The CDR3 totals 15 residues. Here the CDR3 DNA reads TGTGCCAGCAGTCCTCGGACAGGGGGTGGGTATGGCTACACCTTC. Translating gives CASSPRTGGGYGYTF.

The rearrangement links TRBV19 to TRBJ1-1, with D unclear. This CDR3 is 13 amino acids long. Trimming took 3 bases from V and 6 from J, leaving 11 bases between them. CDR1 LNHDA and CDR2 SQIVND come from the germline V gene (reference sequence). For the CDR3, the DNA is TGTGCCAGTAGTATGAGCCGGGGTTCTGAAGCTTTCTTT. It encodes CASSMSRGSEAFF.

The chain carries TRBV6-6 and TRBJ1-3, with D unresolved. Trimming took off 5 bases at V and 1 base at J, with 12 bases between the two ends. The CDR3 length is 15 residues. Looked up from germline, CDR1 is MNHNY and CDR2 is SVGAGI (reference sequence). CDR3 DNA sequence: TGTGCCAGCAGTCCCTTGATCGGGTCTGGAAACACCATATATTTT. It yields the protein CASSPLIGSGNTIYF.